Following are 14 T cell receptor beta chains from one sample sequenced in a study of CD8+ T cells in alopecia areata. As for treatment: oral pan-JAK inhibitor, 5-10 mg twice daily. RNA was extracted and reverse transcribed into cDNA as the sequencing template. Assay: immunoSEQ multiplex PCR; the TCRdb copy retains only in-frame clones and omits some. The data contain approximately 210,000 clones, around 60% of them seen just once; the ten biggest clones take up 3% to 3.5%. This specimen consisted of CD4+ T cells sorted from blood, obtained at week 4, from a patient treated with tofacitinib. All receptors derive from a human donor with alopecia areata.

The V and J genes are TRBV7-9 and TRBJ2-2; D possibly corresponds to TRBD1 (6 bases). Trimming left V 6 bases short and J 4 bases short, with 15 bases between. This CDR3 has 15 amino acids. Germline CDR1 SEHNR, CDR2 FQNEAQ (reference sequence). CDR3 in DNA: TGTGCCAGCAGTGTCGGGGACACCCTCACCGGGGAGCTGTTTTTT. This translates into CASSVGDTLTGELFF.

In its sample, this clone was seen a few times. The chain combines TRBV7-9 with TRBJ2-1, with 8 bases lining up with TRBD1. The CDR3 is made up of 18 amino acids. CDR1 is SEHNR and CDR2 is FQNEAQ in the germline V gene (reference sequence). The junction had 13 bases not matched to a gene; V was cut back by 1 base and J by 5 bases. The CDR3: CASSLDLGKPGQDNEQFF. CDR3 DNA: TGTGCCAGCAGCTTAGATTTAGGAAAGCCGGGACAGGACAATGAGCAGTTCTTC. Using reference TRBV7-9 and TRBJ2-1 for the parts outside the CDR3, the full variable domain is DTGVSQNPRHKITKRGQNVTFRCDPISEHNRLYWYRQTLGQGPEFLTYFQNEAQLEKSRLLSDRFSAERPKGSFSTLEIQRTEQGDSAMYLCASSLDLGKPGQDNEQFFGPGTRLTVL.

The rearrangement joins TRBV27 to TRBJ1-5; 12 bases line up with TRBD1. The CDR3 runs to 15 residues. Germline CDR1 is MNHEY and CDR2 is SMNVEV (reference sequence). V gave up 3 bases and J gave up 7 bases; unmatched junction bases: 4. CDR3 protein: CASSLGQGARQPQHF. CDR3 coding DNA: TGTGCCAGCAGTTTGGGACAGGGGGCACGACAGCCCCAGCATTTT.

The rearrangement uses TRBV10-3 and TRBJ1-1; no clear D. This CDR3 is 13 amino acids long. Trimming took 4 bases from V and 1 from J, leaving 7 bases between them. Germline V gene sequence: CDR1 ENHRY, CDR2 SYGVKD. CDR3: CAISVQPNTEAFF. CDR3 DNA sequence: TGTGCCATCAGTGTACAGCCGAACACTGAAGCTTTCTTT.

The V and J genes are TRBV30 and TRBJ1-1; D gene ambiguous. The germline CDR1 and CDR2 sequences are GTSNPN and SVGIG (reference sequence). The V end lost 0 bases, the J end lost 5 bases, and 13 bases lay between the germline ends. This CDR3 spans 14 amino acids. The CDR3 loop reads CAWSVRRRLTEAFF. The CDR3 DNA reads as TGTGCCTGGAGTGTAAGGCGGAGGTTGACTGAAGCTTTCTTT.

This chain joins TRBV28 and TRBJ2-5; 9 nucleotides align to TRBD2. Germline V gene lookup returns CDR1 MDHEN and CDR2 SYDVKM. CDR3 length: 15 amino acids. J was trimmed by 2 bases and V by 4 bases; bases with no gene match: 5. CDR3 loop: CASSSLRGGQETQYF. Written as DNA, the CDR3 is TGTGCCAGCAGTTCATTGCGGGGGGGACAAGAGACCCAGTACTTC.

Details on this clone: Distinct nucleotide sequences in the sample also encode this CDR3. The rearrangement uses TRBV30 and TRBJ1-5; possible D gene TRBD1, 6 bases. Germline loops: CDR1 GTSNPN, CDR2 SVGIG (reference sequence). The CDR3 extends over 14 amino acids. Trimming took 0 bases from V and 4 from J, leaving 10 bases between them. The chain's CDR3 is CAWSVRGGNQPQHF. CDR3 DNA sequence: TGTGCCTGGAGTGTACGAGGGGGGAATCAGCCCCAGCATTTT.

The chain combines TRBV6-5 with TRBJ2-7; the match to TRBD1 covers 7 bases. The V gene's germline CDR1 is MNHEY and CDR2 SVGAGI. Unmatched junction bases numbered 3, after V lost 5 bases and J lost 2 bases. The CDR3 sequence is 13 residues long. CDR3 protein: CASSPDRAYEQYF. CDR3 sequence (DNA): TGTGCCAGCAGTCCCGACAGGGCCTACGAGCAGTACTTC.

This clone was counted a few times. V is TRBV2 and J is TRBJ1-4; the D is unclear. V lost 2 bases and J 8 bases, leaving 15 bases between the germline ends. From germline, CDR1 is SNHLY and CDR2 FYNNEI. The CDR3 totals 15 residues. CDR3 loop: CASSERSRVGEKLFF. The CDR3 coding sequence is TGTGCCAGCAGTGAACGGTCCCGGGTTGGGGAAAAACTGTTTTTT.

The genes are TRBV18 and TRBJ1-2, with a possible D match to TRBD1 (6 bases). The germline gives CDR1 KGHSH, CDR2 LQKENI. CDR3 length equals 15 residues. V dropped 1 base and J dropped 3 bases, with 12 bases sitting between them. As DNA, the CDR3 is TGTGCCAGCTCACCACGGACAGACTCCTACTATGGCTACACCTTC. Amino acids: CASSPRTDSYYGYTF.

Regarding this clone: Other DNA sequences in this specimen translate into the identical CDR3. The chain recombines TRBV25-1 with TRBJ2-5; D is uncertain. V was pared by 1 base and J by 5 bases, with 2 bases between. The CDR3 consists of 11 residues. Germline loops: CDR1 MGHDK, CDR2 SYGVNS. CDR3: CASSESETQYF. Written as DNA, the CDR3 is TGTGCCAGCAGTGAATCGGAGACCCAGTACTTC.

This sequence joins TRBV2 and TRBJ2-5, with TRBD2 matching over 8 bases. Germline values: CDR1 SNHLY, CDR2 FYNNEI. This CDR3 is 15 amino acids long. V shed 4 bases and J 13 bases; nucleotides not matched to a gene: 17. The CDR3 loop reads CASSGRESGGQAAYF. The CDR3 DNA reads as TGTGCCAGCAGTGGTAGGGAGAGCGGGGGCCAAGCGGCGTACTTC. Based on the CDR3 plus reference TRBV2 and TRBJ2-5, the full variable domain is EPEVTQTPSHQVTQMGQEVILRCVPISNHLYFYWYRQILGQKVEFLVSFYNNEISEKSEIFDDQFSVERPDGSNFTLKIRSTKLEDSAMYFCASSGRESGGQAAYFGPGTRLLVL.

In this sample, this clone turned up a few times. This rearrangement joins TRBV29-1 to TRBJ1-2; TRBD1 is a possible D gene (6 bases). CDR1 is SQVTM and CDR2 is ANQGSEA in the germline V gene. V was trimmed by 5 bases and J by 5 bases, leaving 15 bases between them. The CDR3 contains 13 residues. CDR3 in amino acids: CSVLGGTTYGYTF. In DNA, the CDR3 is TGCAGCGTTCTCGGGGGCACAACTTATGGCTACACCTTC.

The genes are TRBV7-9 and TRBJ2-1; TRBD2 is a possible D gene (6 bases). Trimming removed 5 bases at V and 1 base at J, with 9 bases between. Germline assignment: CDR1 SEHNR and CDR2 FQNEAQ (reference sequence). The CDR3 loop spans 14 amino acids. The CDR3 is CASSQRGSYNEQFF. The CDR3 DNA is TGTGCCAGCAGCCAACGGGGGTCCTACAATGAGCAGTTCTTC.